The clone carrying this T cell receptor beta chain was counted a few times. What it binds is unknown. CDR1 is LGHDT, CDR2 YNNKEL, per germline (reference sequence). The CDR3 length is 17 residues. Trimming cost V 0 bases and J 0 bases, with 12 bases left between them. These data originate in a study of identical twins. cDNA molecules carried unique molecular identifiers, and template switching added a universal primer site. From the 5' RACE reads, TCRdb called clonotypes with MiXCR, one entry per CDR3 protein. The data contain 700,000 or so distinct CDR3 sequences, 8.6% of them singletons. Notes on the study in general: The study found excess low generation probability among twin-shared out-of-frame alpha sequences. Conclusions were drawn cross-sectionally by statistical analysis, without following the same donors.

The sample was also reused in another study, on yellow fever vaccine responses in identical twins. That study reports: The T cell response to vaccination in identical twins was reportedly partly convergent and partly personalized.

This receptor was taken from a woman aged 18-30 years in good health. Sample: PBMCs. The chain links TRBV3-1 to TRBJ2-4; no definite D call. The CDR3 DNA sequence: TGTGCCAGCAGCCAAGACTTCACTACCGTAGCCAAAAACATTCAGTACTTC. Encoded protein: CASSQDFTTVAKNIQYF.